This T cell receptor beta chain is from a study of early T cells in non-severe SARS-CoV-2 infection (dated by TCRdb to about 2021). As for the study more broadly: Because TCR sequencing relied on bulk RNA taken from unsorted whole blood, pairing of alpha and beta chains was not possible. Summary of the overall study and its limitations: VDJdb matching was skewed toward anti-spike CD8 responses, so virus-specific expansions were likely underestimated and private and CD4 specificities were missed.

CDR1 and CDR2 are drawn from the germline V gene (reference sequence): DFQATT, SNEGSKA. The CDR3 contains 17 residues, cysteine and phenylalanine counted. The sequence is cut down to CDR3 DNA, 51 bases in frame from base 1. Clipping removes 0 bases from V and 6 bases from J, with 13 as the unmatched junction base count. Set within a cohort of healthcare workers in London, UK, this nested case-control study involved weekly PCR testing of nasopharyngeal swabs along with blood sampling. Healthcare workers were recruited during the week of the UK lockdown, between 23 and 31 March 2020, and followed weekly for up to about 15 weeks. The table lists this clonotype with many counts. Its recognized antigen is unknown. No clone much larger than this one lies a single base away; base qualities are absent. The protocol used for the library was 5' RACE. TCRdb names NextSeq 500 as the instrument used. In the TCR library protocol, unique molecular identifiers were attached to individual cDNA molecules to correct for PCR bias and sequencing error. Sequencing covered both TCR alpha and beta chains, and within each sample the abundances of alpha and beta sequences were tightly co-correlated. The authors processed their data as follows. Decombinator V4 was used to annotate the V gene, J gene and CDR3 of the TCR sequences. Expanded TCRs were defined as changing significantly between any two time points under a Poisson model with p below 0.0001. Abundances of TCRs were expressed as counts per million after normalisation to the total number of TCRs sequenced in each sample. MAIT TCRs were defined by TRAV1-2 paired with TRAJ12, TRAJ20 or TRAJ33, and iNKT TCRs by TRAV10 paired with TRAJ18. VDJdb, accessed on 1 November 2021, was searched for TCRs annotated for CMV, EBV and SARS-CoV-2, and TCRs annotated for more than one antigen were excluded. TCRdb reran the public reads through fastp at Q25 and MiXCR, keeping productive beta chains. Each entry merges the rows of one CDR3 protein and shows their most common DNA and genes. Clone size and V and J calls follow TCRdb, not the original study. The sample records some 64,000 distinct CDR3 sequences, more than 8% of which are singletons. 15% to 18% of the sample is taken by the ten largest.

The source of this sequence is an adult who was a healthcare worker with PCR-confirmed SARS-CoV-2 infection or an uninfected control (not recorded which). This chain joins TRBV20-1 to TRBJ2-5; 10 central nucleotides agree with TRBD2. Sample: whole blood, taken at baseline. The nucleotide sequence reads TGCAGTGCTAGAGAACCTAGCGGGAGTTTCGAGTTGAAGACCCAGTACTTC. Its translation reads: CSAREPSGSFELKTQYF.